One sample yielded the 7 T cell receptor beta chains listed below, sequenced in a study of blood T cells in healthy people across ages. The use of a sample-barcoded 5' primer and a J-beta primer mix characterized a second PCR of about 7 to 12 cycles. TCRdb passed the 5' RACE reads through MiXCR, listing each CDR3 protein once. The sample yields about 1.8 million distinct CDR3 sequences, 40% to 55% seen once. Material for sequencing was blood. The receptor set was obtained from a woman in her thirties or forties in good health.

V and J are TRBV12-3 or TRBV12-4 and TRBJ2-2; D could derive from TRBD1 or TRBD2 (5 bases each). The V gene lost 4 bases and the J gene lost 2 bases, with 8 bases spanning the gap. The CDR3 covers 14 residues. CDR3 DNA sequence: TGTGCCAGCAGTTGGGACGGAAACACCGGGGAGCTGTTTTTT. This translates into CASSWDGNTGELFF.

The chain employs TRBV5-5 and TRBJ2-5; D gene uncertain. CDR1 SGHKS and CDR2 YYEKEE come from the germline V gene (reference sequence). The CDR3 contains 13 residues. V shed 4 bases and J shed 3 bases, with 10 bases lying between them. CDR3 in DNA: TGTGCCAGCAGCCCCCCCTGGGAAGAGACCCAGTACTTC. The encoded protein is CASSPPWEETQYF.

The chain recombines TRBV7-2 with TRBJ2-5; D possibly matches TRBD1 or TRBD2 (5 bases each). V lost 5 bases and J 11 bases, leaving 24 bases between the germline ends. This CDR3 is 15 amino acids long. CDR1 is SGHTA, CDR2 FQGNSA, per germline. CDR3 sequence reads: CASSPRGYGHNEQYF. The CDR3 DNA is TGTGCCAGCAGCCCCCGGGGCTATGGCCACAATGAGCAGTACTTC.

The chain carries TRBV27 and TRBJ2-5; tentatively, D is TRBD1 or TRBD2 (5 bases each). The J call may be faulty, since TRBJ2-7 better matches the DNA end. The germline V gene encodes CDR1 MNHEY and CDR2 SMNVEV (reference sequence). The CDR3 totals 13 residues. This CDR3 reads CASRLAGTHEQYF. CDR3 in DNA: TGTGCCAGCAGGTTGGCAGGGACCCACGAGCAGTACTTC.

With regard to this clonotype: One end of the junction varies from germline; a read error may be responsible. The chain is built from TRBV4-3 and TRBJ2-5; D possibly corresponds to TRBD1 (6 bases). This CDR3 has 15 amino acids. Germline CDR1 reads LGHNA; CDR2 reads YSLEER. The CDR3 loop is CACSPHREPYNEQYF. CDR3 in DNA: TGCGCCTGCAGCCCCCACAGGGAACCCTACAATGAGCAGTACTTC.

The table lists this clonotype with a few counts. The chain recombines TRBV20-1 with TRBJ2-3; TRBD1 aligns across 10 bases. CDR1 DFQATT and CDR2 SNEGSKA come from the germline V gene (reference sequence). V shed 0 bases and J 5 bases; nucleotides not matched to a gene: 2. There are 14 residues in the CDR3. CDR3 loop: CSARDGTGVDTQYF. The CDR3 DNA reads as TGCAGTGCTAGAGATGGGACAGGGGTAGATACGCAGTATTTT.

The sample holds a few counts of this clonotype. The chain employs TRBV12-3 or TRBV12-4 and TRBJ2-6, with D hard to call. The V end lost 5 bases, the J end lost 2 bases, and 7 bases lay between the germline ends. The CDR3 is made up of 14 amino acids. The CDR3 loop reads CASSSMTGANVLTF. The CDR3 region has the DNA TGTGCCAGCAGTAGTATGACTGGGGCCAACGTCCTGACTTTC.